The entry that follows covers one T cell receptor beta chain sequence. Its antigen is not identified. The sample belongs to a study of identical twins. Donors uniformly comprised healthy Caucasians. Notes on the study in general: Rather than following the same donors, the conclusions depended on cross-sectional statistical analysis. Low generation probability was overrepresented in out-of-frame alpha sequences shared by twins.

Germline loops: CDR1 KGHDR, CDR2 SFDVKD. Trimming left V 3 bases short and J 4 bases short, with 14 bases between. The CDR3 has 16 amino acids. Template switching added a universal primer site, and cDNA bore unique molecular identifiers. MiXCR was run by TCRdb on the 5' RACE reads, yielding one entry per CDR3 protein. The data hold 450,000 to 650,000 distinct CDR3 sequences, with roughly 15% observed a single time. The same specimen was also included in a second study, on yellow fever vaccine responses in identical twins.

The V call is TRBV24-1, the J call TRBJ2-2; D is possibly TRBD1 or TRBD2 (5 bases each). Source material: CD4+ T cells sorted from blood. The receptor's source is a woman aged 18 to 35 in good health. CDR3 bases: TGTGCCACCAGTGATCCGGGACCGGGGCCCACCGGGGAGCTGTTTTTT. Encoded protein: CATSDPGPGPTGELFF.